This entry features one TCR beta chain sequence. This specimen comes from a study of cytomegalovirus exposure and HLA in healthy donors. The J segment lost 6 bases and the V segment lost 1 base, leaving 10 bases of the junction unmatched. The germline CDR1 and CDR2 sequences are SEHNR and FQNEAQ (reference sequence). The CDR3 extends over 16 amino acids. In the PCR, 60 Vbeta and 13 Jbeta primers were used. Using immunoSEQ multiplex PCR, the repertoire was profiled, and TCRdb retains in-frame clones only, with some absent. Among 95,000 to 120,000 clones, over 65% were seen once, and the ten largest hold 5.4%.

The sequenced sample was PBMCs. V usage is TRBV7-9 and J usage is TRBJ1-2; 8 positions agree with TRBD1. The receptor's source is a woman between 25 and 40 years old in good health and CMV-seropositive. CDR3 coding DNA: TGTGCCAGCAGCTTAGGGCCAGGGGGCCCTCGAGATGGCTACACCTTC. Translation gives CASSLGPGGPRDGYTF.